The clone carrying this TCR beta chain was observed a single time. The antigen is undetermined. This specimen comes from a study of cytomegalovirus exposure and HLA in healthy donors. Study as a whole: Of around 410 genotyped donors, 80% to 85% grouped in the Caucasian-associated ancestry cluster. Study findings and constraints: In a later analysis, specific HLA alleles were associated with over 15,000 TCR beta sequences at a 0.05 false discovery rate.

The CDR3 totals 15 residues. The germline V and J ends were trimmed by 1 base and 6 bases, with 13 bases remaining between them. CDR1 LGHNA and CDR2 YSLEER come from the germline V gene. The PCR was carried out with 60 Vbeta primers and 13 Jbeta primers. Libraries were prepared by immunoSEQ multiplex PCR; TCRdb keeps only in-frame clonotypes and omits some of them. The sample lists fewer than 110,000 clones; 76% were seen once. The clonotype comes from a man aged 35-49 years in good health and CMV-seronegative. The chain couples TRBV4-3 to TRBJ2-1; D possibly corresponds to TRBD2 (6 bases). Sample: PBMCs. Here the CDR3 DNA reads TGCGCCAGCAGCCAAGCGTACGGGACTGGCAATGAGCAGTTCTTC. Its protein is CASSQAYGTGNEQFF.